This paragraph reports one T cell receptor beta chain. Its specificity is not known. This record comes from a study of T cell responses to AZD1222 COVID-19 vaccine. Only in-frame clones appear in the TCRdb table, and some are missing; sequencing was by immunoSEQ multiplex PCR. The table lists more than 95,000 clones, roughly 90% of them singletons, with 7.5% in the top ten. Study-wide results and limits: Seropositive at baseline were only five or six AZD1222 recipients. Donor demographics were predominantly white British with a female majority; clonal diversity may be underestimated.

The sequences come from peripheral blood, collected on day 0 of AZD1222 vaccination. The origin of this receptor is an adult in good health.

In DNA, the CDR3 is TGTGCCAGCAGCTTAGGGCTCTCTGGAAACACCATATATTTT. Its translation: CASSLGLSGNTIYF. The chain has TRBV7-2 and TRBJ1-3; D is ambiguous. V shed 1 base and J shed 0 bases, with 4 bases lying between them. The CDR3 has 14 amino acids. Germline V lookup: CDR1 SGHTA, CDR2 FQGNSA.